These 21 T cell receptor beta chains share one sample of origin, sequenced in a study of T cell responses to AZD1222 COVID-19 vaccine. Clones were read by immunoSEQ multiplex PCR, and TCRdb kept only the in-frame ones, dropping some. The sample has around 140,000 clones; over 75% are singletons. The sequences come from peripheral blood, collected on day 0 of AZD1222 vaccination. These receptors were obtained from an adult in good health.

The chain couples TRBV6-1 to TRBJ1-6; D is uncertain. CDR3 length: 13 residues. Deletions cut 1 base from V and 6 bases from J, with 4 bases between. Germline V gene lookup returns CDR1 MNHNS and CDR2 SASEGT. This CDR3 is CASSEVVNSPLHF. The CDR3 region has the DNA TGTGCCAGCAGTGAAGTCGTTAATTCACCCCTCCACTTT.

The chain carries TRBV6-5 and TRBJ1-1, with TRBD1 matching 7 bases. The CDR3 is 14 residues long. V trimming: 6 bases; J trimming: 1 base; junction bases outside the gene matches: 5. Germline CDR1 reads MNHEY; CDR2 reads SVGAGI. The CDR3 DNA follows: TGTGCCAGCAGAAGCCGGGACAGGAACACTGAAGCTTTCTTT. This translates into CASRSRDRNTEAFF.

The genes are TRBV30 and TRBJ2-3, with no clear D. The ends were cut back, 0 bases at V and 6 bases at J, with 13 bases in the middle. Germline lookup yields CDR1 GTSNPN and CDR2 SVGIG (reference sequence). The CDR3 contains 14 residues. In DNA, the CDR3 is TGTGCCTGGAGTGTAATTGGTGGCTGGGATACGCAGTATTTT. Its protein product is CAWSVIGGWDTQYF. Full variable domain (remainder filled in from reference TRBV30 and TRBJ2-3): SQTIHQWPATLVQPVGSPLSLECTVEGTSNPNLYWYRQAAGRGLQLLFYSVGIGQISSEVPQNLSASRPQDRQFILSSKKLLLSDSGFYLCAWSVIGGWDTQYFGPGTRLTVL.

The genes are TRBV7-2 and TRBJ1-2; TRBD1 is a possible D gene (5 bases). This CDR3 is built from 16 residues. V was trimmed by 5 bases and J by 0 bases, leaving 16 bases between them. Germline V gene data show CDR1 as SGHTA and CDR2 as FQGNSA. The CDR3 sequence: CASSPDRDSTNYGYTF. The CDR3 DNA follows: TGTGCCAGCAGCCCTGACCGGGACTCCACTAACTATGGCTACACCTTC. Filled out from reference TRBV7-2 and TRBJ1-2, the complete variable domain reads GAGVSQSPSNKVTEKGKDVELRCDPISGHTALYWYRQSLGQGLEFLIYFQGNSAPDKSGLPSDRFSAERTGGSVSTLTIQRTQQEDSAVYLCASSPDRDSTNYGYTFGSGTRLTVV.

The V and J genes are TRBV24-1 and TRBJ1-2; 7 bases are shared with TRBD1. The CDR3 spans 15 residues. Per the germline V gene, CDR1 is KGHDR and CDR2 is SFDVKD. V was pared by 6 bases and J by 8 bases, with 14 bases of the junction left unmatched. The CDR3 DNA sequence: TGTGCCACCAGTTCTTGGGGACAGTCGGAGCGGGGCTACACCTTC. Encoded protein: CATSSWGQSERGYTF.

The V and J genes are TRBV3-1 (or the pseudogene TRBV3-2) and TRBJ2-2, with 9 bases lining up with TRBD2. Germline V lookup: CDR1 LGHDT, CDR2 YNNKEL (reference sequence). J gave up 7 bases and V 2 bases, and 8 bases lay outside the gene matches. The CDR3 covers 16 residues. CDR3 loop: CASSQFGGGAGGELFF. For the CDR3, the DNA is TGTGCCAGCAGCCAATTCGGCGGGGGGGCCGGCGGGGAGCTGTTTTTT.

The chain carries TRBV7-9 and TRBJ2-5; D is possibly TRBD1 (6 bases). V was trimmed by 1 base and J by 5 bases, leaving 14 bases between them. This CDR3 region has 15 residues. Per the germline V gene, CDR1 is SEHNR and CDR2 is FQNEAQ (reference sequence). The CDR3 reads CASSLGGRGRETQYF. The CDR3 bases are TGTGCCAGCAGCTTAGGGGGCAGGGGTCGGGAGACCCAGTACTTC.

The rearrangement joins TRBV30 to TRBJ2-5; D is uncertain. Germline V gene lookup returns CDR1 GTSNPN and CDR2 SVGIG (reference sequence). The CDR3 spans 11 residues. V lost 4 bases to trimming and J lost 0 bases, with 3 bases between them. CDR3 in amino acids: CAWNYQETQYF. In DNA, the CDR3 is TGTGCCTGGAATTACCAAGAGACCCAGTACTTC.

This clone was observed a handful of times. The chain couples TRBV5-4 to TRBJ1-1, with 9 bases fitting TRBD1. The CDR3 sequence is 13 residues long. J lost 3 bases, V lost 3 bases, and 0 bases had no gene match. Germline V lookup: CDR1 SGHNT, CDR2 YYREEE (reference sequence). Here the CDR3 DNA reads TGTGCCAGCAGCTGGGACAGGGACACTGAAGCTTTCTTT. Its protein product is CASSWDRDTEAFF.

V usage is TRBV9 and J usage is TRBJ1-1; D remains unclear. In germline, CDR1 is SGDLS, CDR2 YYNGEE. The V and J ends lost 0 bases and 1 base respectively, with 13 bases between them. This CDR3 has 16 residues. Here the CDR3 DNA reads TGTGCCAGCAGCGTAGATTGGGGTAGAAAGAACACTGAAGCTTTCTTT. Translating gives CASSVDWGRKNTEAFF.

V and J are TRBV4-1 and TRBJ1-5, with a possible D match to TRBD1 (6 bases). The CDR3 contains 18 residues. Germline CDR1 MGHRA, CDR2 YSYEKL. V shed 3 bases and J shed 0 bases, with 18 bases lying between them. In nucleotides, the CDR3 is TGCGCCAGCAGCCACCGCCCCGGGGGCAGAGCTAGCAATCAGCCCCAGCATTTT. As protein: CASSHRPGGRASNQPQHF.

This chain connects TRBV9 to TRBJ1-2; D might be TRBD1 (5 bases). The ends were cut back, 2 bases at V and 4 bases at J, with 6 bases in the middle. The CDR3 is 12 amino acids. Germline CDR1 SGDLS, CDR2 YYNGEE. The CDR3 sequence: CASSVGTYGYTF. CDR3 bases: TGTGCCAGCAGCGTCGGGACCTATGGCTACACCTTC.

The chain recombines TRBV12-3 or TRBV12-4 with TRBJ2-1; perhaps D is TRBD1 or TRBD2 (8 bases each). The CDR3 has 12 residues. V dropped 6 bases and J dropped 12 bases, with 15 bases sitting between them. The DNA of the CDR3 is TGTGCCAGCAGGGAGCGGGGGACAGGGCAGTTCTTC. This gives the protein CASRERGTGQFF.

The CDR3: CASSLVTSGSYNEQFF. The DNA for the CDR3 is TGTGCCAGCAGCTTAGTTACTAGCGGGAGTTACAATGAGCAGTTCTTC. This chain uses TRBV11-2 with TRBJ2-1, with 11 bases identical to TRBD2. The CDR3 is made up of 16 amino acids. Trimming at V came to 1 base and at J to 4 bases, leaving 3 bases not matched to a gene. Germline lookup yields CDR1 SGHAT and CDR2 FQNNGV.

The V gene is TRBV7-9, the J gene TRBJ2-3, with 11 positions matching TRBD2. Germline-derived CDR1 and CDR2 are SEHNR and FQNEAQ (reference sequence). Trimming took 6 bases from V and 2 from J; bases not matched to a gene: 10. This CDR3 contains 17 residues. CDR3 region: CASRRYSGGALTDTQYF. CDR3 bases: TGTGCCAGCAGGCGATATAGCGGGGGGGCCCTCACAGATACGCAGTATTTT.

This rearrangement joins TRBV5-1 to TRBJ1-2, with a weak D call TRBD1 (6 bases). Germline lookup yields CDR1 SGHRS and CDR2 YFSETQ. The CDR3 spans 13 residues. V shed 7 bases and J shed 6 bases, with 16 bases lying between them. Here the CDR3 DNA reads TGCGCCAGCTCGACAGGAAGAGGTGATGGCTACACCTTC. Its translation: CASSTGRGDGYTF. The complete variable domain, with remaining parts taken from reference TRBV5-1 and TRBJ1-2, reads KAGVTQTPRYLIKTRGQQVTLSCSPISGHRSVSWYQQTPGQGLQFLFEYFSETQRNKGNFPGRFSGRQFSNSRSEMNVSTLELGDSALYLCASSTGRGDGYTFGSGTRLTVV.

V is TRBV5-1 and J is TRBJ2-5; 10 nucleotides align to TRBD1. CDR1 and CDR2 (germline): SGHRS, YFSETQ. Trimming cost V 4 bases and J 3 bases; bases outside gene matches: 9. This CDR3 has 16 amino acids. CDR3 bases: TGCGCCAGCAGCCGATTCGAGGACAGGGGGGAAGAGACCCAGTACTTC. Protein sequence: CASSRFEDRGEETQYF.

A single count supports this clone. CDR3 DNA: TGTGCCAGCAGTCTATCACAGGGGGCGGAGGATGAAAAACTGTTTTTT. It is translated as CASSLSQGAEDEKLFF. J is TRBJ1-4 and V is TRBV28; 9 bases fit TRBD1. V was clipped by 5 bases and J by 6 bases; unmatched bases: 10. CDR3 length equals 16 residues. Per the germline V gene, CDR1 is MDHEN and CDR2 is SYDVKM.

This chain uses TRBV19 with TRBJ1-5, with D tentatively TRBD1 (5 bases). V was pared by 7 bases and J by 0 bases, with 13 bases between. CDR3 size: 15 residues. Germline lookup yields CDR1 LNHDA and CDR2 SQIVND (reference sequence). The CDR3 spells CASTSTAYSNQPQHF. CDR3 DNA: TGTGCCAGTACCTCGACAGCGTATAGCAATCAGCCCCAGCATTTT.

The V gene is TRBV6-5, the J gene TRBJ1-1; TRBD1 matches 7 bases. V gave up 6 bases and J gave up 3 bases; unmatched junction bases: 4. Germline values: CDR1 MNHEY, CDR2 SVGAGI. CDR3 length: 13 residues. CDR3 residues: CASSHRGDTEAFF. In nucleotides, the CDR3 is TGTGCCAGCAGCCACAGGGGTGACACTGAAGCTTTCTTT.

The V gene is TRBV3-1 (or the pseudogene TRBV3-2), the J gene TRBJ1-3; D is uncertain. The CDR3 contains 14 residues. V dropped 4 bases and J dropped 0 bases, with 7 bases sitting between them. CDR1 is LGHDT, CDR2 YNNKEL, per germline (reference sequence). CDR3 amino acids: CASSPGRSGNTIYF. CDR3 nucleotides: TGTGCCAGCAGCCCTGGACGCTCTGGAAACACCATATATTTT.